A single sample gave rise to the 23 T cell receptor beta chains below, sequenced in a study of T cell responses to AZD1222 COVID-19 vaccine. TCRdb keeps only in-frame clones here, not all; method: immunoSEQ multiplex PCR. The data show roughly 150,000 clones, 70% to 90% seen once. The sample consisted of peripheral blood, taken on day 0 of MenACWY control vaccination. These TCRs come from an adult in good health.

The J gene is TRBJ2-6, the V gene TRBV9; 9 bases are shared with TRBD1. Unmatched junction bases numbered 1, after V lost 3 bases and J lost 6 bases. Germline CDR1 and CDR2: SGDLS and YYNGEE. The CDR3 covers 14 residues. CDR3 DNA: TGTGCCAGCAGCGCACAGGGGGCGGCCAACGTCCTGACTTTC. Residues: CASSAQGAANVLTF.

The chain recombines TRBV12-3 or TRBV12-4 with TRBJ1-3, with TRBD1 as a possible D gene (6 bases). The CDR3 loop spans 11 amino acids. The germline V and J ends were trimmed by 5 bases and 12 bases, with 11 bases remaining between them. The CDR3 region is CASSQQGFIYF. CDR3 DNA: TGTGCCAGCAGTCAACAGGGATTCATATATTTT.

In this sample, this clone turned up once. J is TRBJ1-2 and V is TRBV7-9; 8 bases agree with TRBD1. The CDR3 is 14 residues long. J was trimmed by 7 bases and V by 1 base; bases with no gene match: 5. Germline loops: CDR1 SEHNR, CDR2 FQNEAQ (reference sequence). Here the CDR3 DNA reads TGTGCCAGCAGCTTAGTACGGGGACAGGCTGGCTACACCTTC. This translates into CASSLVRGQAGYTF.

The CDR3 coding sequence is TGTGCCAGCAGTGAATACAGGGATCAGCCCCAGCATTTT. Its protein is CASSEYRDQPQHF. This chain connects TRBV6-1 to TRBJ1-5, with D possibly being TRBD1 (6 bases). This CDR3 has 13 residues. In germline, CDR1 is MNHNS, CDR2 SASEGT. Trimming stripped 2 bases from V and 5 bases from J, with 7 bases between.

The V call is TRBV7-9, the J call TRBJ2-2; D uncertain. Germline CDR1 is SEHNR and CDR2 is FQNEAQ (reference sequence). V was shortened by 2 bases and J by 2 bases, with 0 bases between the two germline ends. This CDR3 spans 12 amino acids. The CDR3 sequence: CASSLNTGELFF. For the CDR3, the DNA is TGTGCCAGCAGCTTAAACACCGGGGAGCTGTTTTTT.

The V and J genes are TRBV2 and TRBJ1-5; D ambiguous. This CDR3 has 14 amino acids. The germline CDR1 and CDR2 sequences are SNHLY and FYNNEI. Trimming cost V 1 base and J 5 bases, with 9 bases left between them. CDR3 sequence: CASSEGRRDQPQHF. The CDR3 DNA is TGTGCCAGCAGTGAAGGAAGGCGGGATCAGCCCCAGCATTTT. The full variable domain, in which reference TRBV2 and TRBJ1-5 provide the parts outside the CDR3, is EPEVTQTPSHQVTQMGQEVILRCVPISNHLYFYWYRQILGQKVEFLVSFYNNEISEKSEIFDDQFSVERPDGSNFTLKIRSTKLEDSAMYFCASSEGRRDQPQHFGDGTRLSIL.

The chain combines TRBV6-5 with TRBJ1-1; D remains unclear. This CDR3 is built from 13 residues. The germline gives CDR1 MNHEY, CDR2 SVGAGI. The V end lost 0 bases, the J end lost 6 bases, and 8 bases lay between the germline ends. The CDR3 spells CASSYSKKAEAFF. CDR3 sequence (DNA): TGTGCCAGCAGTTACTCGAAAAAAGCTGAAGCTTTCTTT.

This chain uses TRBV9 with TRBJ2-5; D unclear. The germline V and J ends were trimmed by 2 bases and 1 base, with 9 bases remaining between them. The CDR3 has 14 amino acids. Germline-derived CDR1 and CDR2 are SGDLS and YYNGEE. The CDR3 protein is CASSVIGLQETQYF. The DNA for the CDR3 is TGTGCCAGCAGCGTTATCGGCCTCCAAGAGACCCAGTACTTC.

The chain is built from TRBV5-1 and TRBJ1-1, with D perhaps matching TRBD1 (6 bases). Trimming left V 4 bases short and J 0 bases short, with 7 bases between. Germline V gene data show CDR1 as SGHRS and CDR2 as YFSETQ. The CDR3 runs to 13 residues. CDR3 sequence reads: CASSQGMNTEAFF. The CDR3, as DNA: TGCGCCAGCAGCCAGGGGATGAACACTGAAGCTTTCTTT.

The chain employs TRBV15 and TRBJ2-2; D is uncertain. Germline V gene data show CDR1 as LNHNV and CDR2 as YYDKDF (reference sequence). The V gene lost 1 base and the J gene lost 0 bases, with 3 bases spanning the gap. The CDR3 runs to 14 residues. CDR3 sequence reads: CATSRVPNTGELFF. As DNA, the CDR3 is TGTGCCACCAGCAGAGTCCCGAACACCGGGGAGCTGTTTTTT. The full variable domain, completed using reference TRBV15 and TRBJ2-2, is DAMVIQNPRYQVTQFGKPVTLSCSQTLNHNVMYWYQQKSSQAPKLLFHYYDKDFNNEADTPDNFQSRRPNTSFCFLDIRSPGLGDTAMYLCATSRVPNTGELFFGEGSRLTVL.

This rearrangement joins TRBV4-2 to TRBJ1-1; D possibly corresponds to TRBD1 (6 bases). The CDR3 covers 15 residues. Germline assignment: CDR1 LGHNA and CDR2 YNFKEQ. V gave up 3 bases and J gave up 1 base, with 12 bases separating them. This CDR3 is CASSHRQDANTEAFF. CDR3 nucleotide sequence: TGTGCCAGCAGCCACCGACAGGACGCGAACACTGAAGCTTTCTTT.

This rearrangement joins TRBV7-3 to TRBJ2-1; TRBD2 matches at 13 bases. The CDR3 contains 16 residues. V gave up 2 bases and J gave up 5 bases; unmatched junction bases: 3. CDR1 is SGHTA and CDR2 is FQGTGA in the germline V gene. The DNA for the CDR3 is TGTGCCAGCAGCTTATGGGGGACTAGCGGGGACAATGAGCAGTTCTTC. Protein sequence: CASSLWGTSGDNEQFF.

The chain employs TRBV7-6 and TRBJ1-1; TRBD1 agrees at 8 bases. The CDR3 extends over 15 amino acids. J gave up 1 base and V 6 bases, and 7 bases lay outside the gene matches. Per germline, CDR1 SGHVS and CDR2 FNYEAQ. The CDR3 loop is CASSSGTGPNTEAFF. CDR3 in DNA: TGTGCCAGCAGTTCCGGGACAGGACCGAACACTGAAGCTTTCTTT.

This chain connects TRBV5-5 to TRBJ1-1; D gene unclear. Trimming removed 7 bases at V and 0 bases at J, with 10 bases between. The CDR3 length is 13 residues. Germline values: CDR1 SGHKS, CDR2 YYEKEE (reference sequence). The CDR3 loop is CASAEDMNTEAFF. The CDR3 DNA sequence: TGTGCCAGCGCAGAAGACATGAACACTGAAGCTTTCTTT.

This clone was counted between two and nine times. CDR3 residues: CASGGDRANYGYTF. The CDR3 region has the DNA TGTGCCAGCGGGGGGGACAGGGCTAACTATGGCTACACCTTC. The genes are TRBV3-1 (or the pseudogene TRBV3-2) and TRBJ1-2; 9 bases map to TRBD1. V gave up 8 bases and J gave up 0 bases; unmatched junction bases: 4. CDR1 is LGHDT and CDR2 is YNNKEL in the germline V gene (reference sequence). The CDR3 is 14 residues long.

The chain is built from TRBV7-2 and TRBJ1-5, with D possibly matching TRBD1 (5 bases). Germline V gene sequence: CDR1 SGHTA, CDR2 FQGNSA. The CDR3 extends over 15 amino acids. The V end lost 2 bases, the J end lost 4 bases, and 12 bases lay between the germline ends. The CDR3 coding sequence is TGTGCCAGCAGCTTACGGTCAGGGAGGAATCAGCCCCAGCATTTT. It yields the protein CASSLRSGRNQPQHF.

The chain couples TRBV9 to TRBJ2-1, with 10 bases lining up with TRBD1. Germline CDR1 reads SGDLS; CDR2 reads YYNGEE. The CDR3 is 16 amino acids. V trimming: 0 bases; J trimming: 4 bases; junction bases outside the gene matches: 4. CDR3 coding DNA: TGTGCCAGCAGCGTAGACTGGGACAGGGGATACAATGAGCAGTTCTTC. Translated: CASSVDWDRGYNEQFF.

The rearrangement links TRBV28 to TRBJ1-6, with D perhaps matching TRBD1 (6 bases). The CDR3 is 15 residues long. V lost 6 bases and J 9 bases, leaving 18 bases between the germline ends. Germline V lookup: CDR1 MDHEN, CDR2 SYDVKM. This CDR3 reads CASSRKTGSASPLHF. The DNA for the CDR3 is TGTGCCAGCAGCCGGAAGACAGGTTCGGCTTCACCCCTCCACTTT.

The CDR3 DNA is TGTGCCAGCAGCCAAGATCAGCAGGGCCCTCCGTACTTC. This translates into CASSQDQQGPPYF. V and J are TRBV4-2 and TRBJ2-5; perhaps TRBD1 as D (5 bases). The V gene lost 0 bases and the J gene lost 13 bases, with 15 bases spanning the gap. CDR3 length: 13 residues. Germline V gives CDR1 LGHNA, CDR2 YNFKEQ.

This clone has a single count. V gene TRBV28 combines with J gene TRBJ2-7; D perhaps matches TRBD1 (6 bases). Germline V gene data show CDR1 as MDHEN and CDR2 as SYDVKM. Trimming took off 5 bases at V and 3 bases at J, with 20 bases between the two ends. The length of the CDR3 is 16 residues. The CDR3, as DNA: TGTGCCAGCAGTATCCATTCACAGGGAAGAGGCTACGAGCAGTACTTC. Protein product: CASSIHSQGRGYEQYF.

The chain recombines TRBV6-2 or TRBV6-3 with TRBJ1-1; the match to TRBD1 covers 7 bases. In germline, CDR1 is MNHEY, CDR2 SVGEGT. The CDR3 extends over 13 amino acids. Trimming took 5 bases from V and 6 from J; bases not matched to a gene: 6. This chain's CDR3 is CASSHNRGPEAFF. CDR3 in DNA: TGTGCCAGCAGTCACAACAGGGGCCCTGAAGCTTTCTTT.

The chain's CDR3 is CASQGGTGHEKLFF. CDR3 nucleotide sequence: TGTGCCAGTCAGGGGGGGACAGGGCATGAAAAACTGTTTTTT. This chain connects TRBV2 to TRBJ1-4, with 9 bases matching TRBD1. Losses at the gene ends were 9 bases for V and 6 bases for J; bases not matched to a gene: 8. Germline V gene sequence: CDR1 SNHLY, CDR2 FYNNEI. This CDR3 region has 14 residues.

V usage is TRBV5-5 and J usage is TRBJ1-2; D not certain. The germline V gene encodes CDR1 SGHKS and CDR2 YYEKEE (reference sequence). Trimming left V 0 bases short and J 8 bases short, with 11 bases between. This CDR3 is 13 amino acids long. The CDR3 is CASSLDVSGGYTF. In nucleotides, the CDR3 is TGTGCCAGCAGCTTGGATGTATCGGGCGGCTACACCTTC.